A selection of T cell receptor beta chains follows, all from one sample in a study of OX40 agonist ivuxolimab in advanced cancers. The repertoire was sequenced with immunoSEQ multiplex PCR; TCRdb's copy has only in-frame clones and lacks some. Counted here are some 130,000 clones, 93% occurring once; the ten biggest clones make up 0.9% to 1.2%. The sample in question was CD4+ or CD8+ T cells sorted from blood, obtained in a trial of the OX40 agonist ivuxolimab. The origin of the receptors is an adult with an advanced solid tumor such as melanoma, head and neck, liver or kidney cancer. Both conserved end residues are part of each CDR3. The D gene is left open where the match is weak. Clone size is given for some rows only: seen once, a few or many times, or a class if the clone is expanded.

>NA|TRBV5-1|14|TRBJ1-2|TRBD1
CASSLTYRGRGYTF
TGCGCCAGCAGCTTGACGTACAGGGGAAGGGGCTACACCTTC
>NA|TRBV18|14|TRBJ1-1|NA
CASSPTGLNTEAFF
TGTGCCAGCTCACCCACAGGACTGAACACTGAAGCTTTCTTT
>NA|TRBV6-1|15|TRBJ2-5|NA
CASSVTPRVAETQYF
TGTGCCAGCAGCGTGACCCCCCGAGTGGCCGAGACCCAGTACTTC
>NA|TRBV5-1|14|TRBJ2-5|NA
CASSHRTVQETQYF
TGCGCCAGCAGCCACCGGACGGTCCAAGAGACCCAGTACTTC
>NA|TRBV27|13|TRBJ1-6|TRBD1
CASRNRGNSPLHF
TGTGCCAGCAGAAACAGGGGGAATTCACCCCTCCACTTT
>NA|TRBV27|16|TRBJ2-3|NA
CASKASRGLRTDTQYF
TGTGCCAGCAAGGCCTCACGGGGTCTACGGACAGATACGCAGTATTTT
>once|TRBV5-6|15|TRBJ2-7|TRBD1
CASSFPGQGSVEQYF
TGTGCCAGCAGCTTTCCGGGACAGGGTAGCGTCGAGCAGTACTTC
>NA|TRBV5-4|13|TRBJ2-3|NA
CASSLDSTDTQYF
TGTGCCAGCAGCTTGGACAGCACAGATACGCAGTATTTT
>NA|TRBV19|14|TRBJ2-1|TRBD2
CASSMGGRTGEQFF
TGTGCCAGTAGTATGGGAGGGAGAACGGGTGAGCAGTTCTTC
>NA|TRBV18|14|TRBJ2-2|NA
CASSPDGNTGELFF
TGTGCCAGCTCACCAGACGGGAACACCGGGGAGCTGTTTTTT
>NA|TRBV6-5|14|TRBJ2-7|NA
CASSDGREGYEQYF
TGTGCCAGCAGTGATGGCAGGGAAGGCTACGAGCAGTACTTC
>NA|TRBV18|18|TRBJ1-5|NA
CASSPFGGPGRLAQPQHF
TGTGCCAGCTCACCATTTGGGGGCCCGGGGAGGTTAGCCCAGCCCCAGCATTTT
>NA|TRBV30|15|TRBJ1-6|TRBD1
CAWSVGTASNSPLHF
TGTGCCTGGAGTGTAGGGACAGCGAGTAATTCACCCCTCCACTTT
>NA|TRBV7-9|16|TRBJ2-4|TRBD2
CASSLVTSGPKNIQYF
TGTGCCAGCAGCTTAGTGACTAGCGGGCCCAAAAACATTCAGTACTTC
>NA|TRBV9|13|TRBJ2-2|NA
CASSVNSEGELFF
TGTGCCAGCAGCGTAAATTCGGAAGGGGAGCTGTTTTTT
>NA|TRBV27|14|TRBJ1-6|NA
CASSRGRGNSPLHF
TGTGCCAGCAGTAGGGGAAGGGGAAATTCACCCCTCCACTTT
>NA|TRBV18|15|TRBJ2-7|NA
CASSPVERLSYEQYF
TGTGCCAGCTCACCAGTCGAGCGATTATCCTACGAGCAGTACTTC
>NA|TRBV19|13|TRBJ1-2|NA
CASTPGRRDGYTF
TGTGCCAGTACCCCAGGGCGGCGGGACGGCTACACCTTC
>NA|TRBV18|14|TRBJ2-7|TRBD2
CASSPGTSGSQQYF
TGTGCCAGCTCCCCCGGGACTAGCGGGTCTCAGCAGTACTTC
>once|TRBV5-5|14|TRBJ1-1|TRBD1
CASSLEFRGREAFF
TGTGCCAGCAGCTTGGAATTTAGGGGGCGAGAAGCTTTCTTT